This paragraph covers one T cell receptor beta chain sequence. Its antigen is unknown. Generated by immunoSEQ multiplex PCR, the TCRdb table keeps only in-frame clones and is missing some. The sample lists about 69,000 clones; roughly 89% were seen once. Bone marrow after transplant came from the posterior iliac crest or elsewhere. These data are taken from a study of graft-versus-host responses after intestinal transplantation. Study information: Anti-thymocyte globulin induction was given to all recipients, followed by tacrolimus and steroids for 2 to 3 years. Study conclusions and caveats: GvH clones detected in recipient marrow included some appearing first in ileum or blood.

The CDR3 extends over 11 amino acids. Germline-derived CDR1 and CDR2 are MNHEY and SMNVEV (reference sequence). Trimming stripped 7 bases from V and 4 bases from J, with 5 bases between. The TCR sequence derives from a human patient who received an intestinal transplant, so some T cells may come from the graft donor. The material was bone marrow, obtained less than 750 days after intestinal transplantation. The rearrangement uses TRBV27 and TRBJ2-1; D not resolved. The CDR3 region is CASKAYNEQFF. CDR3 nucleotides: TGTGCCAGCAAAGCGTACAATGAGCAGTTCTTC.